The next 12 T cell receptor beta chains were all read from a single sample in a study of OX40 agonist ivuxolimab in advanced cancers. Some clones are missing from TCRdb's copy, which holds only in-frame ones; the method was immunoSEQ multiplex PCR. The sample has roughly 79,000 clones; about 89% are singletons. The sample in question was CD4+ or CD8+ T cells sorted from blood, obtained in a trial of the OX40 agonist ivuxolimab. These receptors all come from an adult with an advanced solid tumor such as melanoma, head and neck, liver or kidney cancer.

The CDR3 coding sequence is TGTGCCAGCAGCTTCCGGACTAGCGGCTCCTACGAGCAGTACTTC. Its translation is CASSFRTSGSYEQYF. The chain has TRBV5-4 and TRBJ2-7; 10 nucleotides match TRBD2. This CDR3 has 15 amino acids. In germline, CDR1 is SGHNT, CDR2 YYREEE (reference sequence). Trimming removed 2 bases from V and 0 bases from J; junction bases left unmatched: 2.

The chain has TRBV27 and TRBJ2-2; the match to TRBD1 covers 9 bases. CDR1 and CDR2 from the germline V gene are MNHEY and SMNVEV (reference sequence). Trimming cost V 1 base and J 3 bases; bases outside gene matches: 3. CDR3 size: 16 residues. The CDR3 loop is CASSLWGQGYTGELFF. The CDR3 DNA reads TGTGCCAGCAGTTTATGGGGACAGGGATACACCGGGGAGCTGTTTTTT.

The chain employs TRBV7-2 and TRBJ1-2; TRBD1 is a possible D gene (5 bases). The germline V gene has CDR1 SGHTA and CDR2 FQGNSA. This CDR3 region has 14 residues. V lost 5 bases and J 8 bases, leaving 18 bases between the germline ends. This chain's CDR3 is CASSPEGPTGGYTF. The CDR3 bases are TGTGCCAGCAGCCCCGAGGGGCCTACGGGGGGCTACACCTTC.

For the CDR3, the DNA is TGTGCCAGCAGCCGTTACTACGAGCAGTACTTC. It encodes CASSRYYEQYF. The chain employs TRBV5-6 and TRBJ2-7, with D uncertain. CDR1 is SGHDT and CDR2 is YYEEEE in the germline V gene. There are 11 residues in the CDR3. The germline V and J ends were trimmed by 4 bases and 3 bases, with 5 bases remaining between them.

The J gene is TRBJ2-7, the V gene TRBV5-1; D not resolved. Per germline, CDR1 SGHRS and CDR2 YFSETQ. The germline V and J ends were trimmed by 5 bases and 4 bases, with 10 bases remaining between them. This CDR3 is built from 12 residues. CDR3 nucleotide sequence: TGCGCCAGCAGAATGGACCATTACGAGCAGTACTTC. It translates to CASRMDHYEQYF.

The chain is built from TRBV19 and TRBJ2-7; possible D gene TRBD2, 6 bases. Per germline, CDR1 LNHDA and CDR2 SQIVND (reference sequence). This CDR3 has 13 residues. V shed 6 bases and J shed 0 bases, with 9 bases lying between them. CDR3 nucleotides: TGTGCCAGTAGAGGGACTCTCTCCTACGAGCAGTACTTC. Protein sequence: CASRGTLSYEQYF. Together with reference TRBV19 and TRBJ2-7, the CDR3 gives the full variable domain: DGGITQSPKYLFRKEGQNVTLSCEQNLNHDAMYWYRQDPGQGLRLIYYSQIVNDFQKGDIAEGYSVSREKKESFPLTVTSAQKNPTAFYLCASRGTLSYEQYFGPGTRLTVT.

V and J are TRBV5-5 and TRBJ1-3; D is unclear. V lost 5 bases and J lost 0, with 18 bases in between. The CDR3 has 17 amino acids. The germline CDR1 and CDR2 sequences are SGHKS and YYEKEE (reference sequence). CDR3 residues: CASSFGGQLFSGNTIYF. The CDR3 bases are TGTGCCAGCAGTTTCGGAGGCCAGCTTTTCTCTGGAAACACCATATATTTT.

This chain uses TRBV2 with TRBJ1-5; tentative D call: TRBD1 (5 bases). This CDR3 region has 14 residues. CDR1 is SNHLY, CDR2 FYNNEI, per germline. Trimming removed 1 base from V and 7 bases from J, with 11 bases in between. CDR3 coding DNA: TGTGCCAGCAGTGAAGGACAGATGGGGCAGCCCCAGCATTTT. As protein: CASSEGQMGQPQHF.

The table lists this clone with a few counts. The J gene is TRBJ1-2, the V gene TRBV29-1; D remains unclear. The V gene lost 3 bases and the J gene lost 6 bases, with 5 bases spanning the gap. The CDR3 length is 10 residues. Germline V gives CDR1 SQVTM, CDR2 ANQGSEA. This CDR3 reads CSVEENGYTF. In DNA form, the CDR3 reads TGCAGCGTTGAGGAAAATGGCTACACCTTC. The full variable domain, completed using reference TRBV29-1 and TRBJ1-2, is SAVISQKPSRDICQRGTSLTIQCQVDSQVTMMFWYRQQPGQSLTLIATANQGSEATYESGFVIDKFPISRPNLTFSTLTVSNMSPEDSSIYLCSVEENGYTFGSGTRLTVV.

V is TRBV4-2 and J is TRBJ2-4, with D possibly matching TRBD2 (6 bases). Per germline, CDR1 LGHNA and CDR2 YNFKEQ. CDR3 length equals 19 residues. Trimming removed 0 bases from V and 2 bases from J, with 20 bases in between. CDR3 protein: CASSQDRGYGRGSKNIQYF. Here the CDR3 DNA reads TGTGCCAGCAGCCAAGACCGGGGGTACGGGAGAGGGTCCAAAAACATTCAGTACTTC.

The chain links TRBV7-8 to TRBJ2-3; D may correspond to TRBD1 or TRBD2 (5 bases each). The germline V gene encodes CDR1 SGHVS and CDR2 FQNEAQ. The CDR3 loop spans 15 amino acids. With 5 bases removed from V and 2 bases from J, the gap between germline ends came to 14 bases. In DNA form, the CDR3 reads TGTGCCAGCAGCGTGAACCGGGACCCCACAGATACGCAGTATTTT. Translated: CASSVNRDPTDTQYF.

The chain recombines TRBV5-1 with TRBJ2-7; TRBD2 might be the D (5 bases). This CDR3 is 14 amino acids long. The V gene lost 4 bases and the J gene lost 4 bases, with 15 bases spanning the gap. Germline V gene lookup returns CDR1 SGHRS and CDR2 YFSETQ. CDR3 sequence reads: CASSPGGSNYEQYF. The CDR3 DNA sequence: TGCGCCAGCAGCCCTGGTGGGAGTAATTACGAGCAGTACTTC.